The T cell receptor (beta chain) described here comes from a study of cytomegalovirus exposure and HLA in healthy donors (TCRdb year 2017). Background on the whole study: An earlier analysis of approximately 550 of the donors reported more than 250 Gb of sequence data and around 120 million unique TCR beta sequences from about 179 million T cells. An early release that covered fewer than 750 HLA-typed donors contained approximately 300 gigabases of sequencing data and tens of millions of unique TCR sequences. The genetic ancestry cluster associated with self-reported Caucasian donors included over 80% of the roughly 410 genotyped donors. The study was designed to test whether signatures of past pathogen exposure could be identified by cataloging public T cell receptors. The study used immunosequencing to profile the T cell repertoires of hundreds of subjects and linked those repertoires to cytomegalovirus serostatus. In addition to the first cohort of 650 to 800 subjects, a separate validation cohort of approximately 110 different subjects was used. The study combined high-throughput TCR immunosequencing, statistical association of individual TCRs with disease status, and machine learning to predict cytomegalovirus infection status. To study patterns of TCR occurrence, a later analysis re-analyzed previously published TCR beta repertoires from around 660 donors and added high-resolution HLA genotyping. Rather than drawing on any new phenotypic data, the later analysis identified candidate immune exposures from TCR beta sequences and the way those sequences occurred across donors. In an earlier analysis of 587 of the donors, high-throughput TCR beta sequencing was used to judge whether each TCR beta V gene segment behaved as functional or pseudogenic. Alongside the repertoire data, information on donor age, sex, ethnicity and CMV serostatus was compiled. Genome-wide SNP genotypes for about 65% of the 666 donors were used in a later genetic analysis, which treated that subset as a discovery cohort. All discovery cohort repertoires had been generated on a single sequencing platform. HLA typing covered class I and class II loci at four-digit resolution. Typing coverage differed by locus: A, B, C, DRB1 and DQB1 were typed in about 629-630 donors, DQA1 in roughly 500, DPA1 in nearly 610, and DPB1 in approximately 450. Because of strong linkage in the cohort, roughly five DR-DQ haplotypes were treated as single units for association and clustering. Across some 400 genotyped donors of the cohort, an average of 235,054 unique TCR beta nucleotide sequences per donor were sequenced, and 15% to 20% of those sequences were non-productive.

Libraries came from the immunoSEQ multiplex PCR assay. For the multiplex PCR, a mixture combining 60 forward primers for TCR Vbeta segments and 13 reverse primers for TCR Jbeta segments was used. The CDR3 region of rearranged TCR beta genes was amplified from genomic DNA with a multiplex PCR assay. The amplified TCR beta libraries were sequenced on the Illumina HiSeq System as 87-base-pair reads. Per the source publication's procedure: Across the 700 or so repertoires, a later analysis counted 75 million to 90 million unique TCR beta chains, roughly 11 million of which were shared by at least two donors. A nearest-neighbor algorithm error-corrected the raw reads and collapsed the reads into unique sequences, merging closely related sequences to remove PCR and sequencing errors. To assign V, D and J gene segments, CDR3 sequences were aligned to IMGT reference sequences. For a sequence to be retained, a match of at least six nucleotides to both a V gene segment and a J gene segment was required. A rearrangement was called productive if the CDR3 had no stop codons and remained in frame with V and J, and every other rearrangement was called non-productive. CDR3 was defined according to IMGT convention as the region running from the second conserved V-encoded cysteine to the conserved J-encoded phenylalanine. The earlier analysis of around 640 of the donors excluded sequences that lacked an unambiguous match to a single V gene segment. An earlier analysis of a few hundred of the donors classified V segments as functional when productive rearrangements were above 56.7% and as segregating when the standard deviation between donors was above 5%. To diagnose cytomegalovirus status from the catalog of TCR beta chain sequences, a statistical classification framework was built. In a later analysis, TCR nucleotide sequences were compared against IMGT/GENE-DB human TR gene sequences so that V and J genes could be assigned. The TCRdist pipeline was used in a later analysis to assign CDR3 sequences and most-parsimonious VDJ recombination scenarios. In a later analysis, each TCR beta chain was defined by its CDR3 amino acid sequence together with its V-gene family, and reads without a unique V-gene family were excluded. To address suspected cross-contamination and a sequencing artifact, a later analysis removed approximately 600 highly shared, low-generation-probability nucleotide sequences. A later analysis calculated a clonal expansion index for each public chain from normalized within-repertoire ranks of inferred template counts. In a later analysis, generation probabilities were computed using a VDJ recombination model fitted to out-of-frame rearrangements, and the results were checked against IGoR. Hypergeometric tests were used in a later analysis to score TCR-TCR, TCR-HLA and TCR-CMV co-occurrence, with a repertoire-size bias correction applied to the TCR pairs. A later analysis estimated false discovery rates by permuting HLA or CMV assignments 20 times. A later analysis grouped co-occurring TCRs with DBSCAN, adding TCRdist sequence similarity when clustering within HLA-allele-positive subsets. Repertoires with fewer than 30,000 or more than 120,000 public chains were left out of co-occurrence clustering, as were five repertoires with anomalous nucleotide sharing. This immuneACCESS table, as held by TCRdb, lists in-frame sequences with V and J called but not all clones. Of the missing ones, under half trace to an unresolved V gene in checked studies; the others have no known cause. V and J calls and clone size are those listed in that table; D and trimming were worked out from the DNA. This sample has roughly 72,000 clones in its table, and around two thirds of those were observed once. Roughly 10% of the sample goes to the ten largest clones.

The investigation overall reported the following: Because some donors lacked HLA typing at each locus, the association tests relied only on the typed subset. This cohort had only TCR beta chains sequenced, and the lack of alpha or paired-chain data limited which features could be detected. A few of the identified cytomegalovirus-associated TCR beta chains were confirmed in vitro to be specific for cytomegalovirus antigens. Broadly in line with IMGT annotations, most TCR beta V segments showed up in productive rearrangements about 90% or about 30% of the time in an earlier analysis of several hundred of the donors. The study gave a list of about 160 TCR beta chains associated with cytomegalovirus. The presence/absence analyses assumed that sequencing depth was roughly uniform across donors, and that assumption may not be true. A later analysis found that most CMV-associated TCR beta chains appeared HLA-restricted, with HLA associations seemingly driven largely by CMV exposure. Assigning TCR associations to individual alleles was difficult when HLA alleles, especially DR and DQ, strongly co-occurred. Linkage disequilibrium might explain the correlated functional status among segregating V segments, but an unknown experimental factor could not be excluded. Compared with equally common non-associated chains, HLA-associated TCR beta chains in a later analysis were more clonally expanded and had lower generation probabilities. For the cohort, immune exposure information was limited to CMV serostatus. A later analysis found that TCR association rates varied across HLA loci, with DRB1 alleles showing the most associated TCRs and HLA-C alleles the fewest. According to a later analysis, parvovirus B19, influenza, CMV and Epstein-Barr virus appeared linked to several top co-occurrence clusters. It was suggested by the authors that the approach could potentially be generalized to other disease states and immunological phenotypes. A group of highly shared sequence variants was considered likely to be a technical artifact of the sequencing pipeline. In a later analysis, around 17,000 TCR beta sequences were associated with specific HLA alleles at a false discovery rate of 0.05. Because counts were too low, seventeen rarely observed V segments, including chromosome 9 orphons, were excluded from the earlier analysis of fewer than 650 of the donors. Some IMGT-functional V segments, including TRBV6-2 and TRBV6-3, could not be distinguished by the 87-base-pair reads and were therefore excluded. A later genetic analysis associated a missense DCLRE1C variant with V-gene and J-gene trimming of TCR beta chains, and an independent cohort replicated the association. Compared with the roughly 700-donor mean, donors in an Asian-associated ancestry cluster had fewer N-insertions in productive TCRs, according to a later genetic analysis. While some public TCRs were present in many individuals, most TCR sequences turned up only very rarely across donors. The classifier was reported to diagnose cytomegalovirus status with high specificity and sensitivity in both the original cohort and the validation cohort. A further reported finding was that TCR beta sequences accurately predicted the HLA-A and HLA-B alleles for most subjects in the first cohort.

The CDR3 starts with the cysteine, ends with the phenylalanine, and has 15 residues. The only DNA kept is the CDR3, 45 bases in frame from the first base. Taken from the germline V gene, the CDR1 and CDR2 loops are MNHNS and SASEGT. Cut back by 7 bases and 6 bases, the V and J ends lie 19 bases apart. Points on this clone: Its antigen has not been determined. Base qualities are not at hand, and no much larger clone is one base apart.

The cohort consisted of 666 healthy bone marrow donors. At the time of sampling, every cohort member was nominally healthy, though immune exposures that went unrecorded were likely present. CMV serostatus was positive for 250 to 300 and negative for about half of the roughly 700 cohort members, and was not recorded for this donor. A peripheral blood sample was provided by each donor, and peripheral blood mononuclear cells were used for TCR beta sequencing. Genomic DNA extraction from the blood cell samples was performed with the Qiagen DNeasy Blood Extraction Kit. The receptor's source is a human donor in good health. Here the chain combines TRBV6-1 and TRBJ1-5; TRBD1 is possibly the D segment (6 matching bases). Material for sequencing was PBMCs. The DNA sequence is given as TGTGCCAGCACCCGAACAGGGTCGGGGGGTCAGCCCCAGCATTTT. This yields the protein CASTRTGSGGQPQHF.